This TCR beta chain was recorded in a study of T-cell reconstitution after alpha-beta-depleted transplantation in children. During its preparation, the TCRbeta library received unique molecular identifiers. Each CDR3 protein gets one entry after TCRdb re-called the PCR reads with MiXCR. Among 200,000 to 250,000 distinct CDR3 sequences listed, about a quarter were seen once. This CDR3 region has 19 residues. The trim removed 6 bases at V and 10 bases at J, leaving 21 bases unmatched. CDR1 and CDR2 (germline): ENHRY, SYGVKD. Note on this clonotype: Its antigen is not identified.

General study results and limits: The origin of alpha-beta T cells about two months after transplant was reportedly several hundred expanded graft clones. T-cell counts and diversity at one year post-transplant came mainly from newly produced T cells.

The sequence derives from a girl aged 2-15 years with Fanconi anemia, due to receive a stem cell transplant. The chain joins TRBV10-3 to TRBJ2-1; 13 bases agree with TRBD2. Source: PBMCs, taken before TCRalphabeta/CD19-depleted stem cell transplant. CDR3 amino acids: CAISRGRSAWTSGRGEQFF. CDR3 coding DNA: TGTGCCATCAGCCGCGGACGTTCAGCTTGGACTAGCGGGAGAGGGGAGCAGTTCTTC.